Following are 31 T cell receptor beta chains from one sample sequenced in a study of shared clonotypes between healthy human individuals (dated by TCRdb to between 2020 and 2021). The method was the immunoSEQ multiplex PCR assay. In its TCRdb copy, this immuneACCESS table keeps in-frame sequences only and misses some clones. Where compared with another copy, unresolved V genes explain less than half of these, and the others have no known cause. In all, the sample holds approximately 460,000 clones, and roughly three quarters of those were seen once. The ten most abundant clones make up around 11% of the sample. The specimen sequenced was PBMCs. The receptor source for this set is a woman aged 35 to 49 in good health. Some clones in this sample may be carry-over from other donors' samples.

In its sample, this clone was seen once. It differs at one base from a far larger clone, so likely a read error. The rearrangement uses TRBV27 and TRBJ2-7; no firm D call. The CDR3 has 13 residues. Germline V gives CDR1 MNHEY, CDR2 SMNVEV (reference sequence). The CDR3, as DNA: TGTGCCAGCAGTTTTTCGGACGGTTACGAGCGGTACTTC. It translates to CASSFSDGYERYF.

V usage is TRBV5-1 and J usage is TRBJ2-1; D perhaps matches TRBD2 (6 bases). Trimming removed 0 bases from V and 2 bases from J, with 12 bases in between. Germline CDR1 reads SGHRS; CDR2 reads YFSETQ. This CDR3 spans 16 amino acids. This chain's CDR3 is CASSLGTGSTYNEQFF. For the CDR3, the DNA is TGCGCCAGCAGCTTGGGGACCGGGAGTACCTACAATGAGCAGTTCTTC.

Note on this clone: The junction and the germline gene differ at one end; a read error may be behind it. V gene TRBV10-2 combines with J gene TRBJ1-1; a weak D match, TRBD1 (5 bases). The CDR3 has 17 amino acids. In germline, CDR1 is WSHSY, CDR2 SAAADI. The CDR3 region has the DNA TGCGCCAGCAGTGAGTCGGTAGGGCCGGGGCCGAACAGTGAAGCTTTCTTT. Amino acids: CASSESVGPGPNSEAFF.

This clone was seen just once. This may be a read error: a much more frequent sequence differs by one nucleotide. The chain has TRBV11-3 and TRBJ2-1, with 10 bases matching TRBD2. V gave up 5 bases and J gave up 8 bases; unmatched junction bases: 12. CDR3 length equals 16 residues. Germline V gene lookup returns CDR1 SGHNT and CDR2 YENEEA. CDR3 nucleotide sequence: TGTGCCAGCAGCCCCGACCTAGCGGGGGAAGGAGATGAGCAGTTCTTC. Protein: CASSPDLAGEGDEQFF.

This clone was observed once. The genes are TRBV30 and TRBJ2-5; 10 bases align to TRBD2. TRBJ2-7 explains the end of the DNA better; the J call may be wrong. Germline CDR1 is GTSNPN and CDR2 is SVGIG (reference sequence). This CDR3 has 14 amino acids. Here the CDR3 reads CAWSVRLAGVEQYF. CDR3 nucleotide sequence: TGTGCCTGGAGTGTACGTCTAGCGGGAGTCGAGCAGTACTTC.

The sample holds a few counts of this clone. A read error is the likely source, as a far larger clone sits one nucleotide away. V usage is TRBV28 and J usage is TRBJ2-7, with 12 bases lining up with TRBD2. Looked up from germline, CDR1 is MDHEN and CDR2 is SYDVKM. This CDR3 spans 13 amino acids. CDR3 in amino acids: CAGRPGLAGEQYF. As DNA, the CDR3 is TGTGCCGGCAGACCGGGACTAGCGGGCGAGCAGTACTTC.

The chain joins TRBV7-2 to TRBJ2-3; 8 bases align to TRBD2. Germline V gene lookup returns CDR1 SGHTA and CDR2 FQGNSA. The CDR3 runs 16 residues. V gave up 5 bases and J gave up 4 bases; unmatched junction bases: 11. The CDR3 DNA follows: TGTGCCAGCAGCCAAAACGGGAGGGCCGTCGCAGATACGCAGTATTTT. This sequence encodes CASSQNGRAVADTQYF.

This clone was seen at least ten times. The chain links TRBV13 to TRBJ2-3, with D possibly matching TRBD2 (6 bases). Germline loops: CDR1 PRHDT, CDR2 FYEKMQ (reference sequence). V dropped 7 bases and J dropped 4 bases, with 24 bases sitting between them. CDR3 length: 17 amino acids. The CDR3, as DNA: TGTGCCAGCACCCGAATGCGGGGCAGGGATTTTTCAGATACGCAGTATTTT. It encodes CASTRMRGRDFSDTQYF.

The chain joins TRBV6-1 to TRBJ1-4; the D gene is possibly TRBD1 (5 bases). Trimming cost V 8 bases and J 8 bases, with 15 bases left between them. Germline V gene lookup returns CDR1 MNHNS and CDR2 SASEGT. This CDR3 comprises 13 residues. The CDR3 is CASDGDRGEKLFF. The CDR3 coding sequence is TGTGCCAGCGATGGGGACCGAGGGGAAAAACTGTTTTTT.

The chain recombines TRBV15 with TRBJ1-4; TRBD1 matches 11 bases. CDR3 length: 15 residues. Germline V CDR1 and CDR2: LNHNV, YYDKDF (reference sequence). Germline trimming cut 4 bases from V and 8 bases from J; bases unmatched to any gene: 6. The CDR3 coding sequence is TGTGCCACCAGCAAGCCGGGACAGGGGGAGGAAAAACTGTTTTTT. Translated: CATSKPGQGEEKLFF.

A note on this clone: A much larger clone sits a single nucleotide away, making a read error possible. The chain has TRBV11-2 and TRBJ2-3; the match to TRBD2 covers 12 bases. Germline V gene sequence: CDR1 SGHAT, CDR2 FQNNGV. This CDR3 region has 15 residues. CDR3 in DNA: TGTGCCAGCAGACGCCTAGCGGGAGGGGCAGATGCGCAGTATTTT. It codes for CASRRLAGGADAQYF.

Remarks on this clone: Only one base separates this from a far larger clonotype, so it likely reflects a read error. This sample also contains other DNA sequences that code for the same CDR3. The CDR3 spells CASSADQGSGANVLTF. For the CDR3, the DNA is TGTGCCAGTAGTGCCGACCAGGGGTCTGGGGCTAACGTCCTGACTTTC. The chain joins TRBV19 to TRBJ2-6; D may be TRBD1 (6 bases). CDR1 is LNHDA and CDR2 is SQIVND in the germline V gene (reference sequence). This CDR3 has 16 amino acids.

Concerning this clone itself: Since a far larger clone is one base different, this is likely a read error. Distinct nucleotide sequences in the sample also encode this CDR3. The chain combines TRBV30 with TRBJ1-2, with a tentative D call TRBD1 (5 bases). Looked up from germline, CDR1 is GTSNPN and CDR2 is SVGIG (reference sequence). V was trimmed by 3 bases and J by 4 bases, leaving 12 bases between them. The CDR3 consists of 13 residues. CDR3: CAWSLGRIYGYTF. CDR3 DNA: TGTGCCTGGAGCTTGGGACGGATCTATGGCTACACCTTC.

The V call is TRBV9, the J call TRBJ2-3; D unclear. Germline-derived CDR1 and CDR2 are SGDLS and YYNGEE. The germline V and J ends were trimmed by 4 bases and 0 bases, with 12 bases remaining between them. CDR3 length equals 15 residues. The CDR3 is CASSRSIGSTDTQYF. DNA of the CDR3: TGTGCCAGCAGCCGTAGTATAGGAAGCACAGATACGCAGTATTTT. Full variable domain (outside the CDR3, taken from reference TRBV9 and TRBJ2-3): DSGVTQTPKHLITATGQRVTLRCSPRSGDLSVYWYQQSLDQGLQFLIQYYNGEERAKGNILERFSAQQFPDLHSELNLSSLELGDSALYFCASSRSIGSTDTQYFGPGTRLTVL.

The chain recombines TRBV28 with TRBJ2-7, with 10 nucleotides matching TRBD2. CDR3 size: 16 residues. V shed 5 bases and J 0 bases; nucleotides not matched to a gene: 7. The germline V gene encodes CDR1 MDHEN and CDR2 SYDVKM. The CDR3 sequence is CASSPSTSGASYEQYF. CDR3 bases: TGTGCCAGCAGTCCCTCCACTAGCGGGGCCTCCTACGAGCAGTACTTC.

This chain uses TRBV11-2 with TRBJ2-7, with 9 bases that match TRBD1. The germline gives CDR1 SGHAT, CDR2 FQNNGV. V shed 4 bases and J 0 bases; nucleotides not matched to a gene: 7. The CDR3 is made up of 16 amino acids. The CDR3 loop reads CASSSSTGGRSYEQYF. CDR3 DNA: TGTGCCAGCAGCTCCTCCACAGGGGGCCGCTCCTACGAGCAGTACTTC.

For the CDR3, the DNA is TGTGCCAGCAGTCCGGGACTGAACAATCAGCCCCAGCATTTT. Amino acids: CASSPGLNNQPQHF. The chain has TRBV6-6 and TRBJ1-5; tentatively, D is TRBD1 (5 bases). This CDR3 region has 14 residues. Per germline, CDR1 MNHNY and CDR2 SVGAGI (reference sequence). The V end was cut by 5 bases, the J end by 3 bases, with 11 bases between.

V usage is TRBV4-3 and J usage is TRBJ2-7, with 8 bases aligning to TRBD1. Germline V lookup: CDR1 LGHNA, CDR2 YSLEER. V was clipped by 1 base and J by 2 bases; unmatched bases: 7. CDR3 length: 16 amino acids. The CDR3 region has the DNA TGCGCCAGCAGCCAAGGGGCGGGACAGGAAGCCTACGAGCAGTACTTC. This sequence encodes CASSQGAGQEAYEQYF.

This clone has a handful of counts. The V and J genes are TRBV4-3 and TRBJ1-2, with 9 nucleotides matching TRBD1. This CDR3 is 15 amino acids long. The germline CDR1 and CDR2 sequences are LGHNA and YSLEER. V lost 4 bases, J lost 4 bases, and 7 bases stayed unmatched. CDR3 amino acids: CASSRDGQGSYGYTF. CDR3 nucleotide sequence: TGCGCCAGCAGCCGGGACGGACAGGGGAGCTATGGCTACACCTTC.

This rearrangement joins TRBV30 to TRBJ2-3; 9 positions agree with TRBD2. The CDR3 consists of 14 residues. Germline CDR1 GTSNPN, CDR2 SVGIG (reference sequence). V dropped 3 bases and J dropped 5; count of bases not matched to a gene: 6. CDR3 residues: CAWRISGSIDTQYF. The CDR3 coding sequence is TGTGCCTGGAGGATTAGCGGGAGTATAGATACGCAGTATTTT.

The chain combines TRBV7-7 with TRBJ2-2; 7 bases fit TRBD1. The germline V gene encodes CDR1 SSHAT and CDR2 FNYEAQ (reference sequence). CDR3 length: 15 amino acids. The V segment lost 1 base and the J segment 4 bases; nucleotides outside the gene matches: 3. The CDR3, as DNA: TGTGCCAGCAGCTTAGGTCGGACAGGCACCGGGGAGCTGTTTTTT. This gives the protein CASSLGRTGTGELFF.

The chain couples TRBV11-3 to TRBJ2-5; no reliable D call. The CDR3 runs 15 residues. Trimming shortened V by 5 bases and J by 5 bases, and 18 bases separated the two germline ends. Germline values: CDR1 SGHNT, CDR2 YENEEA. The CDR3 protein is CASSATRTPQETQYF. The CDR3 DNA sequence: TGTGCCAGCAGCGCGACGCGGACCCCACAGGAGACCCAGTACTTC. Combining the CDR3 with reference TRBV11-3 and TRBJ2-5 gives the whole variable domain EAGVVQSPRYKIIEKKQPVAFWCNPISGHNTLYWYLQNLGQGPELLIRYENEEAVDDSQLPKDRFSAERLKGVDSTLKIQPAELGDSAVYLCASSATRTPQETQYFGPGTRLLVL.

This rearrangement joins TRBV18 to TRBJ2-7, with D perhaps TRBD1 (6 bases). The V gene lost 2 bases and the J gene lost 2 bases, with 13 bases spanning the gap. Germline-derived CDR1 and CDR2 are KGHSH and LQKENI. The CDR3 is 15 residues long. The chain's CDR3 is CASSPRTDSAYEQYF. The CDR3 DNA follows: TGTGCCAGCTCACCAAGGACAGATTCGGCCTACGAGCAGTACTTC.

The J gene is TRBJ2-7, the V gene TRBV7-9; TRBD2 agrees at 9 bases. Germline CDR1 and CDR2: SEHNR and FQNEAQ (reference sequence). J was trimmed by 3 bases and V by 6 bases; bases with no gene match: 3. This CDR3 has 13 amino acids. CDR3 coding DNA: TGTGCCAGCAGGACTAGCGGCGACTACGAGCAGTACTTC. Translating gives CASRTSGDYEQYF.

The rearrangement uses TRBV28 and TRBJ1-2, with D hard to call. The CDR3 is 13 amino acids. V lost 3 bases to trimming and J lost 1 base, with 6 bases between them. Per the germline V gene, CDR1 is MDHEN and CDR2 is SYDVKM. The CDR3 nucleotides read TGTGCCAGCAGTTTGGGCAGTAACTATGGCTACACCTTC. Its translation: CASSLGSNYGYTF.

This chain joins TRBV7-9 and TRBJ1-5; D is ambiguous. This CDR3 contains 14 residues. Germline V CDR1 and CDR2: SEHNR, FQNEAQ (reference sequence). Trimming took off 1 base at V and 4 bases at J, with 8 bases between the two ends. CDR3 region: CASSLGGQNQPQHF. DNA for the CDR3: TGTGCCAGCAGCTTAGGAGGCCAAAATCAGCCCCAGCATTTT.

Regarding this clone: A far larger clone is one base from this, pointing to a likely read error. Other DNA sequences from this sample encode an identical CDR3 as well. The J gene is TRBJ2-7, the V gene TRBV7-2, with D perhaps matching TRBD1 (6 bases). Deletions cut 5 bases from V and 1 base from J, with 12 bases between. The CDR3 is 14 residues long. Per the germline V gene, CDR1 is SGHTA and CDR2 is FQGNSA. The CDR3 coding sequence is TGTGCCAGCAGCCCCGACAGGAATTCCTACGAGCAGTACTTC. Its translation: CASSPDRNSYEQYF.

Written as DNA, the CDR3 is TGCAGCGTTGCCCGAGAGGGGAACACTGAAGCTTTCTTT. It encodes CSVAREGNTEAFF. The chain combines TRBV29-1 with TRBJ1-1; no clear D. V was shortened by 4 bases and J by 1 base, with 10 bases between the two germline ends. The germline gives CDR1 SQVTM, CDR2 ANQGSEA. This CDR3 comprises 13 residues.

J is TRBJ2-7 and V is TRBV5-1; 9 bases are a match to TRBD2. Trimming removed 0 bases from V and 2 bases from J; junction bases left unmatched: 3. CDR3 length equals 15 residues. Germline-derived CDR1 and CDR2 are SGHRS and YFSETQ. The chain's CDR3 is CASSLGSGGAYEQYF. The DNA of the CDR3 is TGCGCCAGCAGCTTGGGTAGCGGGGGAGCCTACGAGCAGTACTTC.

The rearrangement links TRBV28 to TRBJ1-3; D perhaps matches TRBD1 (5 bases). V lost 3 bases and J lost 0, with 12 bases in between. This CDR3 has 16 amino acids. Per germline, CDR1 MDHEN and CDR2 SYDVKM. The CDR3 sequence: CASSFWSGGSGNTIYF. The CDR3, as DNA: TGTGCCAGCAGTTTTTGGAGTGGGGGCTCTGGAAACACCATATATTTT.

A single count supports this clone. The rearrangement links TRBV11-2 to TRBJ2-1; TRBD2 agrees at 7 bases. This CDR3 is built from 13 residues. The germline gives CDR1 SGHAT, CDR2 FQNNGV. V lost 2 bases and J lost 12; bases outside the gene matches: 7. The CDR3 DNA reads TGTGCCAGCAGCTTACAGCGGGAAATCGGGCAGTTCTTC. Protein: CASSLQREIGQFF.